The 30 T cell receptor beta chains given below trace back to one sample, sequenced in a study of lymphopenia after photon versus proton radiotherapy. Sequencing used immunoSEQ multiplex PCR; TCRdb keeps in-frame clones, though not all of them. Altogether 65,000 to 85,000 clones are present, 85% to 95% being singletons, with the ten largest covering roughly 2.3%. This sample comprised peripheral blood, obtained from a patient treated with photon-based radiotherapy. The source of these receptors is a woman between 40 and 50 years old with cholangiocarcinoma.

This clone was seen just once. This chain joins TRBV7-3 and TRBJ1-1, with TRBD1 as a possible D gene (5 bases). The CDR3 covers 17 residues. CDR1 SGHTA and CDR2 FQGTGA come from the germline V gene. Trimming cost V 1 base and J 4 bases, with 19 bases left between them. CDR3: CASSLNPLEGRGTEAFF. The CDR3 nucleotides are TGTGCCAGCAGCTTAAACCCCCTGGAGGGAAGGGGCACTGAAGCTTTCTTT.

This rearrangement joins TRBV30 to TRBJ2-5, with D hard to call. V dropped 4 bases and J dropped 4 bases, with 7 bases sitting between them. The CDR3 is 11 residues long. Looked up from germline, CDR1 is GTSNPN and CDR2 is SVGIG (reference sequence). The CDR3 here is CAWTVLETQYF. The CDR3 DNA reads as TGTGCCTGGACGGTTTTAGAGACCCAGTACTTC. Combining the CDR3 with reference TRBV30 and TRBJ2-5 gives the whole variable domain SQTIHQWPATLVQPVGSPLSLECTVEGTSNPNLYWYRQAAGRGLQLLFYSVGIGQISSEVPQNLSASRPQDRQFILSSKKLLLSDSGFYLCAWTVLETQYFGPGTRLLVL.

The rearrangement links TRBV10-1 to TRBJ2-7; possibly TRBD1 for D (6 bases). This CDR3 is 16 amino acids long. V dropped 4 bases and J dropped 0 bases, with 16 bases sitting between them. Germline lookup yields CDR1 WNHNN and CDR2 SYGVQD (reference sequence). In DNA, the CDR3 is TGCGCCAGCAGTGCCTTGCCCGGGACACTCTCCTACGAGCAGTACTTC. Protein product: CASSALPGTLSYEQYF.

The gene calls are TRBV6-5 and TRBJ1-3; D remains ambiguous. Germline loops: CDR1 MNHEY, CDR2 SVGAGI. There are 15 residues in the CDR3. Trimming pared 6 bases from V and 0 bases from J, leaving 12 bases between. The CDR3 sequence is CASSSNRVSGNTIYF. CDR3 nucleotides: TGTGCCAGCAGCTCAAACCGGGTCTCTGGAAACACCATATATTTT.

This rearrangement joins TRBV5-1 to TRBJ2-7; no clear D gene. Trimming took off 4 bases at V and 2 bases at J, with 7 bases between the two ends. The germline V gene encodes CDR1 SGHRS and CDR2 YFSETQ. The CDR3 is 12 amino acids. The CDR3 loop is CASSDSAYEQYF. The CDR3 nucleotides read TGCGCCAGCAGCGATTCCGCCTACGAGCAGTACTTC.

The V call is TRBV29-1, the J call TRBJ1-1; D ambiguous. V was pared by 7 bases and J by 1 base, with 16 bases between. The germline V gene encodes CDR1 SQVTM and CDR2 ANQGSEA. The CDR3 is 14 residues long. The CDR3 region is CSAGERRGNTEAFF. The CDR3 nucleotides read TGCAGCGCCGGTGAGCGGCGAGGGAACACTGAAGCTTTCTTT.

The chain employs TRBV30 and TRBJ1-1; D not certain. This CDR3 has 13 amino acids. V lost 0 bases, J lost 2 bases, and 7 bases lay in between. The germline V gene has CDR1 GTSNPN and CDR2 SVGIG (reference sequence). CDR3: CAWSVLGNTEAFF. CDR3 DNA sequence: TGTGCCTGGAGTGTACTGGGTAACACTGAAGCTTTCTTT.

This clone was counted only a few times. The CDR3 spells CASSFGTGGNQPQHF. DNA of the CDR3: TGCGCCAGCAGCTTTGGGACAGGGGGCAATCAGCCCCAGCATTTT. J is TRBJ1-5 and V is TRBV5-1; 10 bases line up with TRBD1. V lost 2 bases and J lost 2; bases outside the gene matches: 1. Germline V gene data show CDR1 as SGHRS and CDR2 as YFSETQ. The CDR3 has 15 residues.

The chain employs TRBV6-1 and TRBJ2-7; D gene unclear. V was cut by 6 bases and J by 2 bases, with 14 bases left in between. CDR1 and CDR2 from the germline V gene are MNHNS and SASEGT. The CDR3 runs 14 residues. The CDR3 loop is CASSQIDQAYEQYF. CDR3 DNA: TGTGCCAGCAGCCAAATCGATCAGGCCTACGAGCAGTACTTC.

The chain is built from TRBV7-2 and TRBJ2-1, with 15 bases matching TRBD2. This CDR3 contains 18 residues. J gave up 7 bases and V 4 bases, and 11 bases lay outside the gene matches. Germline V lookup: CDR1 SGHTA, CDR2 FQGNSA. The CDR3 protein is CASSYLFGTSGGWNEQFF. CDR3 DNA sequence: TGTGCCAGCAGCTACTTATTTGGGACTAGCGGGGGGTGGAATGAGCAGTTCTTC.

The chain employs TRBV11-1 and TRBJ2-2, with TRBD2 matching 7 bases. The CDR3 runs 16 residues. The V gene end was trimmed by 5 bases and the J gene end by 2 bases; junction bases not matched to a gene: 8. Germline CDR1 is SGHAT and CDR2 is FQDESV (reference sequence). In DNA form, the CDR3 reads TGTGCCAGCAGCAATGAGGCTAGCGGCAACACCGGGGAGCTGTTTTTT. Translated, it gives CASSNEASGNTGELFF.

The V call is TRBV18, the J call TRBJ1-6; no firm D call. The CDR3 consists of 15 residues. Trimming cost V 1 base and J 9 bases, with 13 bases left between them. CDR1 KGHSH and CDR2 LQKENI come from the germline V gene. The CDR3 here is CASSPRTARGSPLHF. The DNA of the CDR3 is TGTGCCAGCTCACCACGGACGGCTCGTGGTTCACCCCTCCACTTT.

This chain uses TRBV9 with TRBJ1-2; 7 bases agree with TRBD1. CDR3 length: 13 amino acids. J was trimmed by 4 bases and V by 2 bases; bases with no gene match: 2. The germline gives CDR1 SGDLS, CDR2 YYNGEE. The CDR3 nucleotides read TGTGCCAGCAGCGTCCGGGACAGCTATGGCTACACCTTC. The encoded protein is CASSVRDSYGYTF.

This chain connects TRBV28 to TRBJ1-1; D unclear. This CDR3 comprises 14 residues. Germline assignment: CDR1 MDHEN and CDR2 SYDVKM. V was cut by 2 bases and J by 2 bases, with 9 bases left in between. The CDR3: CASSLGLANTEAFF. The CDR3 bases are TGTGCCAGCAGTTTAGGACTAGCTAACACTGAAGCTTTCTTT.

The rearrangement uses TRBV5-1 and TRBJ2-6; possibly TRBD1 for D (6 bases). The V gene lost 5 bases and the J gene lost 0 bases, with 9 bases spanning the gap. The germline V gene has CDR1 SGHRS and CDR2 YFSETQ. The CDR3 totals 15 residues. CDR3 DNA: TGCGCCAGCAGACTACAGGGCTCTGGGGCCAACGTCCTGACTTTC. Its protein is CASRLQGSGANVLTF. The whole variable domain, filled in from reference TRBV5-1 and TRBJ2-6, reads KAGVTQTPRYLIKTRGQQVTLSCSPISGHRSVSWYQQTPGQGLQFLFEYFSETQRNKGNFPGRFSGRQFSNSRSEMNVSTLELGDSALYLCASRLQGSGANVLTFGAGSRLTVL.

The chain employs TRBV25-1 and TRBJ2-5; 7 bases align to TRBD2. V was clipped by 4 bases and J by 4 bases; unmatched bases: 6. Germline V gene lookup returns CDR1 MGHDK and CDR2 SYGVNS. The CDR3 length is 14 residues. CDR3 sequence: CASSGGGGPETQYF. Here the CDR3 DNA reads TGTGCCAGCAGTGGGGGGGGAGGGCCAGAGACCCAGTACTTC.

The rearrangement joins TRBV2 to TRBJ1-2; no definite D call. V shed 5 bases and J shed 4 bases, with 14 bases lying between them. The germline CDR1 and CDR2 sequences are SNHLY and FYNNEI. The CDR3 runs 14 residues. The chain's CDR3 is CASSRLGGSYGYTF. The CDR3 DNA sequence: TGTGCCAGCAGTCGCCTCGGCGGTTCCTATGGCTACACCTTC.

The chain recombines TRBV5-4 with TRBJ2-7; 8 positions match TRBD2. The CDR3 contains 16 residues. Germline CDR1 SGHNT, CDR2 YYREEE (reference sequence). Trimming took 4 bases from V and 2 from J; bases not matched to a gene: 11. The CDR3 DNA follows: TGTGCCAGCAGCCGCGGCGGGGGGTTGAAGACCTACGAGCAGTACTTC. Translation: CASSRGGGLKTYEQYF.

This clone was observed a single time. The rearrangement joins TRBV28 to TRBJ2-2; maybe TRBD2 (7 bases). Germline V gene lookup returns CDR1 MDHEN and CDR2 SYDVKM. V was trimmed by 2 bases and J by 6 bases, leaving 13 bases between them. This CDR3 is 15 amino acids long. The CDR3 sequence is CASSLRGAMAGELFF. CDR3 in DNA: TGTGCCAGCAGTTTACGGGGGGCAATGGCCGGGGAGCTGTTTTTT.

The chain links TRBV29-1 to TRBJ1-1, with TRBD1 matching over 8 bases. V dropped 7 bases and J dropped 11; count of bases not matched to a gene: 9. CDR1 is SQVTM, CDR2 ANQGSEA, per germline. CDR3 size: 11 residues. CDR3 in amino acids: CSGHRGTLAFF. As DNA, the CDR3 is TGCAGCGGCCACAGGGGGACATTGGCTTTCTTT.

The rearrangement uses TRBV27 and TRBJ2-1, with TRBD2 matching over 8 bases. The CDR3 is 14 amino acids. Germline CDR1 and CDR2: MNHEY and SMNVEV (reference sequence). J lost 7 bases, V lost 2 bases, and 4 bases had no gene match. Here the CDR3 DNA reads TGTGCCAGCAGTTTAAGCGGGAGTAGGAATGAGCAGTTCTTC. This translates into CASSLSGSRNEQFF.

The chain joins TRBV9 to TRBJ1-4; D perhaps matches TRBD1 (5 bases). V was clipped by 4 bases and J by 4 bases, with 14 bases between them. Germline V CDR1 and CDR2: SGDLS, YYNGEE. The CDR3 is made up of 15 amino acids. This CDR3 is CASSPGWGDNEKLFF. The DNA for the CDR3 is TGTGCCAGCAGCCCAGGGTGGGGGGATAATGAAAAACTGTTTTTT.

The rearrangement joins TRBV2 to TRBJ2-7, with 7 nucleotides matching TRBD1. The CDR3 is 13 residues long. With 6 bases clipped from V and 2 bases from J, the junction kept 4 bases outside the gene matches. CDR1 is SNHLY and CDR2 is FYNNEI in the germline V gene. The CDR3 DNA is TGTGCCAGCAGCGGGACAGTAACCTACGAGCAGTACTTC. This codes for CASSGTVTYEQYF.

This CDR3 reads CASTSFSAPSSYNEQFF. CDR3 DNA sequence: TGTGCCAGCACCTCATTTAGTGCCCCGAGCTCCTACAATGAGCAGTTCTTC. V usage is TRBV13 and J usage is TRBJ2-1; the D is unclear. Germline V gene data show CDR1 as PRHDT and CDR2 as FYEKMQ (reference sequence). V was trimmed by 7 bases and J by 0 bases, leaving 19 bases between them. The CDR3 has 17 residues.

V gene TRBV6-5 combines with J gene TRBJ2-1; D not certain. The CDR3 spans 12 residues. V shed 4 bases and J shed 9 bases, with 10 bases lying between them. Per germline, CDR1 MNHEY and CDR2 SVGAGI. The CDR3 loop reads CASSFRLGEQFF. In DNA, the CDR3 is TGTGCCAGCAGTTTCCGACTTGGTGAGCAGTTCTTC.

The chain uses TRBV19 and TRBJ1-5, with TRBD1 matching over 7 bases. CDR3 length: 13 amino acids. Per the germline V gene, CDR1 is LNHDA and CDR2 is SQIVND (reference sequence). Trimming at V came to 7 bases and at J to 4 bases, leaving 4 bases not matched to a gene. This CDR3 is CASNLQGNQPQHF. In DNA form, the CDR3 reads TGTGCCAGTAATCTACAGGGGAATCAGCCCCAGCATTTT. Variable domain in full (rest from reference TRBV19 and TRBJ1-5): DGGITQSPKYLFRKEGQNVTLSCEQNLNHDAMYWYRQDPGQGLRLIYYSQIVNDFQKGDIAEGYSVSREKKESFPLTVTSAQKNPTAFYLCASNLQGNQPQHFGDGTRLSIL.

The V call is TRBV7-3, the J call TRBJ1-2; 7 bases line up with TRBD1. There are 14 residues in the CDR3. CDR1 is SGHTA and CDR2 is FQGTGA in the germline V gene. V dropped 5 bases and J dropped 2; count of bases not matched to a gene: 5. This CDR3 is CASSQGTENYGYTF. CDR3 in DNA: TGTGCCAGCAGCCAGGGGACAGAAAACTATGGCTACACCTTC.

This sequence joins TRBV5-4 and TRBJ2-7, with 11 bases matching TRBD1. The CDR3 loop spans 15 amino acids. Germline V gene lookup returns CDR1 SGHNT and CDR2 YYREEE (reference sequence). V lost 2 bases, J lost 4 bases, and 5 bases stayed unmatched. CDR3 nucleotide sequence: TGTGCCAGCAGCTTCGGGACAGGGGGTCCTTACGAGCAGTACTTC. It is translated as CASSFGTGGPYEQYF.

The chain couples TRBV19 to TRBJ1-1; 9 bases line up with TRBD1. V was clipped by 0 bases and J by 1 base; unmatched bases: 6. In germline, CDR1 is LNHDA, CDR2 SQIVND (reference sequence). The CDR3 is made up of 17 amino acids. The CDR3 DNA sequence: TGTGCCAGTAGTATAGATAAGGGACAGGGACCGAACACTGAAGCTTTCTTT. It is translated as CASSIDKGQGPNTEAFF.

This sequence joins TRBV29-1 and TRBJ2-5, with D uncertain. Germline V lookup: CDR1 SQVTM, CDR2 ANQGSEA. V was pared by 5 bases and J by 4 bases, with 8 bases between. The CDR3 runs 11 residues. CDR3 sequence (DNA): TGCAGCGTTCCCCTTTTAGAGACCCAGTACTTC. Translation: CSVPLLETQYF.